This passage covers 25 T cell receptor beta chains from one sample sequenced in a study of blood T cell repertoires in COVID-19. Libraries were prepared by immunoSEQ multiplex PCR; TCRdb keeps only in-frame clonotypes and omits some of them. The sample lists approximately 170,000 clones, just over 85% occurring once. The sample was PBMCs or T cells enriched from blood (not recorded which). These TCRs come from a woman between 18 and 29 years old who had recovered from COVID-19.

The chain carries TRBV6-1 and TRBJ1-2, with a possible D match to TRBD1 (6 bases). Trimming removed 1 base from V and 2 bases from J, with 23 bases in between. Germline V gives CDR1 MNHNS, CDR2 SASEGT. This CDR3 has 19 amino acids. The CDR3 DNA reads as TGTGCCAGCAGTGAAGGCAGAGGACCCGGGCTACAGGGAAACTATGGCTACACCTTC. Its translation: CASSEGRGPGLQGNYGYTF.

The V call is TRBV28, the J call TRBJ1-2; D unclear. The CDR3 spans 13 residues. The V and J ends lost 3 bases and 4 bases respectively, with 9 bases between them. Germline loops: CDR1 MDHEN, CDR2 SYDVKM. The CDR3 here is CASSLRAFYGYTF. The CDR3 DNA follows: TGTGCCAGCAGTTTGAGGGCTTTCTATGGCTACACCTTC.

The chain employs TRBV4-1 and TRBJ1-3, with TRBD1 matching 7 bases. With V trimmed by 8 bases and J by 9 bases, 7 bases remained unmatched. This CDR3 contains 12 residues. The V gene's germline CDR1 is MGHRA and CDR2 YSYEKL. The CDR3 bases are TGCGCCAGCGGAACCGCAGGGGGCACCATATATTTT. It encodes CASGTAGGTIYF.

The gene calls are TRBV7-9 and TRBJ2-2; TRBD1 is a possible D gene (6 bases). The CDR3 is 14 amino acids. Trimming stripped 10 bases from V and 0 bases from J, with 12 bases between. Germline V gene lookup returns CDR1 SEHNR and CDR2 FQNEAQ (reference sequence). This CDR3 reads CAKSRDTNTGELFF. The CDR3 coding sequence is TGTGCCAAGAGCCGGGACACGAACACCGGGGAGCTGTTTTTT.

Regarding this clone: This sample also contains other DNA sequences that code for the same CDR3. The chain joins TRBV7-3 to TRBJ1-1; no firm D call. The CDR3 spans 13 residues. The germline V gene encodes CDR1 SGHTA and CDR2 FQGTGA. Trimming shortened V by 4 bases and J by 2 bases, and 8 bases separated the two germline ends. The CDR3 spells CASSSQVNTEAFF. In DNA form, the CDR3 reads TGTGCCAGCAGCTCCCAGGTTAACACTGAAGCTTTCTTT.

The sample holds a few counts of this clone. The chain employs TRBV6-2 or TRBV6-3 and TRBJ2-4; TRBD1 is a possible D gene (5 bases). The CDR3 loop spans 14 amino acids. Trimming took off 4 bases at V and 1 base at J, with 8 bases between the two ends. Germline loops: CDR1 MNHEY, CDR2 SVGEGT. The CDR3, as DNA: TGTGCCAGCAGTTCAGGGTCTGCCAAAAACATTCAGTACTTC. It encodes CASSSGSAKNIQYF.

The chain uses TRBV2 and TRBJ1-5, with TRBD1 matching 10 bases. The germline CDR1 and CDR2 sequences are SNHLY and FYNNEI. This CDR3 region has 18 residues. Losses at the gene ends were 6 bases for V and 5 bases for J; bases not matched to a gene: 16. CDR3: CASRLQRQGAHVYQPQHF. CDR3 coding DNA: TGTGCCAGCAGACTCCAGAGACAGGGGGCACACGTATATCAGCCCCAGCATTTT.

There are a few counts of this clone. The J gene is TRBJ2-5, the V gene TRBV4-3, with D perhaps matching TRBD2 (7 bases). CDR1 is LGHNA and CDR2 is YSLEER in the germline V gene. The CDR3 totals 15 residues. The V gene lost 0 bases and the J gene lost 5 bases, with 13 bases spanning the gap. Here the CDR3 DNA reads TGCGCCAGCAGCCAAGAGTGGGGGGGCAGGGAGACCCAGTACTTC. It specifies CASSQEWGGRETQYF.

The chain joins TRBV7-9 to TRBJ1-5; D call uncertain. Trimming removed 1 base at V and 2 bases at J, with 12 bases between. Germline lookup yields CDR1 SEHNR and CDR2 FQNEAQ (reference sequence). The CDR3 has 16 amino acids. CDR3: CASSLGAIMGNQPQHF. CDR3 DNA: TGTGCCAGCAGCTTAGGGGCCATTATGGGCAATCAGCCCCAGCATTTT. The full variable domain, in which reference TRBV7-9 and TRBJ1-5 provide the parts outside the CDR3, is DTGVSQNPRHKITKRGQNVTFRCDPISEHNRLYWYRQTLGQGPEFLTYFQNEAQLEKSRLLSDRFSAERPKGSFSTLEIQRTEQGDSAMYLCASSLGAIMGNQPQHFGDGTRLSIL.

V is TRBV19 and J is TRBJ1-3, with TRBD1 as a possible D gene (5 bases). V was shortened by 5 bases and J by 1 base, with 15 bases between the two germline ends. This CDR3 is 16 amino acids long. Germline V lookup: CDR1 LNHDA, CDR2 SQIVND (reference sequence). CDR3: CASSPSRGISGNTIYF. CDR3 DNA: TGTGCCAGTAGTCCATCCCGGGGGATTTCTGGAAACACCATATATTTT.

This chain connects TRBV5-1 to TRBJ2-5; TRBD1 matches 8 bases. The ends lost 4 bases at V and 5 bases at J; junction bases unmatched: 7. Germline V gene sequence: CDR1 SGHRS, CDR2 YFSETQ. The CDR3 has 14 amino acids. This chain's CDR3 is CASSPAGGGETQYF. Here the CDR3 DNA reads TGCGCCAGCAGCCCTGCAGGGGGCGGGGAGACCCAGTACTTC.

The chain combines TRBV28 with TRBJ1-4; no clear D gene. The V gene lost 1 base and the J gene lost 0 bases, with 6 bases spanning the gap. The CDR3 covers 15 residues. Germline values: CDR1 MDHEN, CDR2 SYDVKM. The CDR3 DNA is TGTGCCAGCAGTTTATCTCTCGCAACTAATGAAAAACTGTTTTTT. This sequence encodes CASSLSLATNEKLFF. Combining the CDR3 with reference TRBV28 and TRBJ1-4 gives the whole variable domain DVKVTQSSRYLVKRTGEKVFLECVQDMDHENMFWYRQDPGLGLRLIYFSYDVKMKEKGDIPEGYSVSREKKERFSLILESASTNQTSMYLCASSLSLATNEKLFFGSGTQLSVL.

The rearrangement links TRBV3-1 (or the pseudogene TRBV3-2) to TRBJ2-3, with TRBD2 matching 9 bases. This CDR3 is built from 18 residues. V lost 1 base, J lost 0 bases, and 8 bases stayed unmatched. Germline values: CDR1 LGHDT, CDR2 YNNKEL (reference sequence). The CDR3 region is CASSQGRLADFSTDTQYF. The CDR3 region has the DNA TGTGCCAGCAGCCAAGGGAGACTAGCGGACTTTAGCACAGATACGCAGTATTTT.

CDR3 sequence (DNA): TGTGCCAGCTTCCCGGGACAGGGGGCATTAAATGAGCAGTTCTTC. Residues: CASFPGQGALNEQFF. The chain combines TRBV28 with TRBJ2-1; 12 bases fit TRBD1. The ends lost 8 bases at V and 7 bases at J; junction bases unmatched: 9. Germline values: CDR1 MDHEN, CDR2 SYDVKM. CDR3 length: 15 amino acids.

Of note for this clone: The germline gene is not matched at one end of the junction; a read error may be the cause. The chain uses TRBV7-7 and TRBJ2-1, with 8 bases matching TRBD1. Germline CDR1 and CDR2: SSHAT and FNYEAQ (reference sequence). This CDR3 region has 15 residues. CDR3 nucleotide sequence: TGTGCTAGCAGCCTCGGGACAGGCGAGTACAATGAGCAGTTCTTC. Translation gives CASSLGTGEYNEQFF.

The rearrangement uses TRBV30 and TRBJ2-6; unclear D gene. Germline CDR1 GTSNPN, CDR2 SVGIG (reference sequence). V lost 3 bases and J lost 2, with 8 bases in between. The CDR3 is 14 amino acids. The CDR3: CAWSGAAGANVLTF. The CDR3 region has the DNA TGTGCCTGGAGCGGTGCTGCTGGGGCCAACGTCCTGACTTTC. Supplemented by reference TRBV30 and TRBJ2-6, the full variable domain reads SQTIHQWPATLVQPVGSPLSLECTVEGTSNPNLYWYRQAAGRGLQLLFYSVGIGQISSEVPQNLSASRPQDRQFILSSKKLLLSDSGFYLCAWSGAAGANVLTFGAGSRLTVL.

CDR3 region: CASSSGTPNQPQHF. The CDR3 coding sequence is TGTGCCAGCAGCTCCGGGACACCTAATCAGCCCCAGCATTTT. The chain links TRBV7-8 to TRBJ1-5, with D possibly TRBD1 on 6 matching bases. Trimming took off 4 bases at V and 4 bases at J, with 11 bases between the two ends. The CDR3 extends over 14 amino acids. Per germline, CDR1 SGHVS and CDR2 FQNEAQ.

The rearrangement links TRBV2 to TRBJ2-7, with 10 bases identical to TRBD2. The germline CDR1 and CDR2 sequences are SNHLY and FYNNEI. V lost 7 bases, J lost 0 bases, and 3 bases stayed unmatched. CDR3 length equals 14 residues. CDR3 nucleotide sequence: TGTGCCAGCATAGCTAGCGGGAGCTCCTACGAGCAGTACTTC. It translates to CASIASGSSYEQYF. Together with reference TRBV2 and TRBJ2-7, the CDR3 gives the full variable domain: EPEVTQTPSHQVTQMGQEVILRCVPISNHLYFYWYRQILGQKVEFLVSFYNNEISEKSEIFDDQFSVERPDGSNFTLKIRSTKLEDSAMYFCASIASGSSYEQYFGPGTRLTVT.

This rearrangement joins TRBV2 to TRBJ2-3, with D maybe TRBD2 (5 bases). CDR1 is SNHLY and CDR2 is FYNNEI in the germline V gene. Deletions cut 8 bases from V and 3 bases from J, with 15 bases between. The CDR3 spans 14 residues. CDR3 DNA sequence: TGTGCCAGCCCCATGGTTCCGGGAACAGATACGCAGTATTTT. Protein: CASPMVPGTDTQYF.

V and J are TRBV3-1 (or the pseudogene TRBV3-2) and TRBJ2-1; 7 nucleotides agree with TRBD2. Germline trimming cut 4 bases from V and 4 bases from J; bases unmatched to any gene: 4. There are 14 residues in the CDR3. CDR1 LGHDT and CDR2 YNNKEL come from the germline V gene (reference sequence). The CDR3 is CASSRGGDYNEQFF. CDR3 in DNA: TGTGCCAGCAGCCGGGGGGGGGATTACAATGAGCAGTTCTTC.

This chain links TRBV2 with TRBJ1-2; 11 bases line up with TRBD1. CDR1 and CDR2 from the germline V gene are SNHLY and FYNNEI. The CDR3 runs to 13 residues. Germline trimming cut 4 bases from V and 6 bases from J; bases unmatched to any gene: 1. CDR3 nucleotides: TGTGCCAGCAGTGGGACAGGGGGCAATGGCTACACCTTC. Its translation: CASSGTGGNGYTF.

This clone appeared once. J is TRBJ1-2 and V is TRBV29-1; 9 bases map to TRBD1. The ends lost 1 base at V and 8 bases at J; junction bases unmatched: 8. Germline V gene lookup returns CDR1 SQVTM and CDR2 ANQGSEA. The CDR3 length is 14 residues. The DNA of the CDR3 is TGCAGCGTTGAAGGTATCGGGACAGGGAACGGCTACACCTTC. This encodes CSVEGIGTGNGYTF.

The chain recombines TRBV2 with TRBJ2-4; 8 nucleotides align to TRBD2. Germline CDR1 and CDR2: SNHLY and FYNNEI. The CDR3 has 14 amino acids. The V segment lost 6 bases and the J segment 7 bases; nucleotides outside the gene matches: 8. In DNA form, the CDR3 reads TGTGCCAGCAGAGAAAGCGGGAGCAGGAACATTCAGTACTTC. This translates into CASRESGSRNIQYF.

V gene TRBV24-1 combines with J gene TRBJ2-7, with TRBD1 matching 10 bases. V lost 4 bases to trimming and J lost 4 bases; unmatched junction nucleotides: 9. The CDR3 extends over 16 amino acids. Germline CDR1 KGHDR, CDR2 SFDVKD. The DNA of the CDR3 is TGTGCCACCAGTGACTCAACGGGACAGGGGATATACGAGCAGTACTTC. It translates to CATSDSTGQGIYEQYF.

The chain links TRBV6-5 to TRBJ1-1; TRBD1 agrees at 7 bases. Looked up from germline, CDR1 is MNHEY and CDR2 is SVGAGI. The ends lost 6 bases at V and 5 bases at J; junction bases unmatched: 6. The CDR3 is made up of 13 amino acids. The CDR3 region is CASRTQGQTEAFF. The CDR3 DNA reads TGTGCCAGCAGGACACAGGGACAGACTGAAGCTTTCTTT.